The 10 T cell receptor beta chains below come from one sample, sequenced in a study of early T cells in non-severe SARS-CoV-2 infection. TCRdb fed the 5' RACE reads into MiXCR, producing one record per CDR3 protein. This repertoire shows 25,000 to 30,000 distinct CDR3 sequences, around 4.2% found once; its top ten account for 4% to 5%. The sample was whole blood. All receptors derive from an adult who was a healthcare worker with PCR-confirmed SARS-CoV-2 infection or an uninfected control (not recorded which).

This clonotype was seen repeatedly, ten times or more. This rearrangement joins TRBV5-1 to TRBJ1-5; D possibly corresponds to TRBD1 (5 bases). The V and J ends lost 5 bases and 2 bases respectively, with 14 bases between them. The CDR3 is 15 amino acids. Germline-derived CDR1 and CDR2 are SGHRS and YFSETQ. CDR3 bases: TGCGCCAGCAGTCCGGACGGGGCTGGCAATCAGCCCCAGCATTTT. It codes for CASSPDGAGNQPQHF.

This clonotype occurred once. CDR3 bases: TGCAGCGTTGCCCCGAGACTAGCGGACGAGCAGTACTTC. Protein product: CSVAPRLADEQYF. The chain combines TRBV29-1 with TRBJ2-7, with TRBD2 matching 9 bases. CDR1 SQVTM and CDR2 ANQGSEA come from the germline V gene. J gave up 5 bases and V 4 bases, and 6 bases lay outside the gene matches. This CDR3 comprises 13 residues.

This clonotype was seen more than once but under ten times. This rearrangement joins TRBV5-4 to TRBJ2-7, with 9 nucleotides matching TRBD1. Germline loops: CDR1 SGHNT, CDR2 YYREEE (reference sequence). With V trimmed by 4 bases and J by 4 bases, 3 bases remained unmatched. The CDR3 covers 13 residues. CDR3 DNA: TGTGCCAGCAGCAGGGACAGGGCATACGAGCAGTACTTC. It encodes CASSRDRAYEQYF.

At least ten counts were recorded for this clonotype. The chain employs TRBV18 and TRBJ1-1; D call uncertain. Germline CDR1 KGHSH, CDR2 LQKENI. Trimming took 0 bases from V and 5 from J, leaving 10 bases between them. The CDR3 totals 14 residues. The CDR3 is CASSPPSGTTEAFF. The CDR3 region has the DNA TGTGCCAGCTCACCACCGTCTGGAACAACTGAAGCTTTCTTT.

The sample holds a few counts of this clonotype. The chain is built from TRBV6-5 and TRBJ2-3; possibly TRBD1 or TRBD2 for D (5 bases each). The germline V gene encodes CDR1 MNHEY and CDR2 SVGAGI. Trimming removed 6 bases at V and 7 bases at J, with 17 bases between. The CDR3 contains 14 residues. This chain's CDR3 is CASSIDTGGYTQYF. As DNA, the CDR3 is TGTGCCAGCAGCATCGACACTGGGGGTTATACGCAGTATTTT.

By share of the sample, this clonotype is medium-sized. V is TRBV23-1 and J is TRBJ2-2; 8 positions match TRBD1. TRBV23-1 counts as an open reading frame of uncertain function. This CDR3 comprises 14 residues. V lost 5 bases, J lost 4 bases, and 3 bases stayed unmatched. The CDR3 loop reads CASSRTGTTGELFF. The CDR3 bases are TGCGCCAGCAGTAGGACAGGGACCACCGGGGAGCTGTTTTTT.

To note about this clonotype: Possible read error: a much larger clone is one base away. This chain joins TRBV28 and TRBJ2-2, with a tentative D call TRBD2 (6 bases). The V gene's germline CDR1 is MDHEN and CDR2 SYDVKM. The CDR3 contains 13 residues. The CDR3 DNA is TGTGCCAGCAGCTTGGCGGGACCCGGGGAGCTGATTTTT. The encoded protein is CASSLAGPGELIF.

This clonotype was seen ten or more times. The V gene is TRBV5-1, the J gene TRBJ2-5; D is possibly TRBD2 (5 bases). Germline-derived CDR1 and CDR2 are SGHRS and YFSETQ. V was shortened by 3 bases and J by 1 base, with 13 bases between the two germline ends. The CDR3 sequence is 15 residues long. CDR3 region: CASSSLGAVQETQYF. The CDR3 DNA sequence: TGCGCCAGCAGCTCCTTGGGAGCGGTCCAAGAGACCCAGTACTTC.

This clonotype counts as medium-sized. This chain joins TRBV6-5 and TRBJ2-3; no clear D. Germline V lookup: CDR1 MNHEY, CDR2 SVGAGI. The CDR3 sequence is 13 residues long. Trimming shortened V by 7 bases and J by 3 bases, and 11 bases separated the two germline ends. Here the CDR3 reads CASKTRGTDTQYF. As DNA, the CDR3 is TGTGCCAGCAAGACCCGTGGGACAGATACGCAGTATTTT.

This clonotype was recorded many times. The chain is built from TRBV5-1 and TRBJ2-4, with TRBD1 matching over 7 bases. Looked up from germline, CDR1 is SGHRS and CDR2 is YFSETQ. CDR3 length: 14 residues. V shed 3 bases, J shed 7 bases, and the junction held 7 bases outside the gene matches. CDR3 sequence: CASSWEKTGNIQYF. CDR3 DNA: TGCGCCAGCAGCTGGGAAAAGACAGGGAACATTCAGTACTTC.